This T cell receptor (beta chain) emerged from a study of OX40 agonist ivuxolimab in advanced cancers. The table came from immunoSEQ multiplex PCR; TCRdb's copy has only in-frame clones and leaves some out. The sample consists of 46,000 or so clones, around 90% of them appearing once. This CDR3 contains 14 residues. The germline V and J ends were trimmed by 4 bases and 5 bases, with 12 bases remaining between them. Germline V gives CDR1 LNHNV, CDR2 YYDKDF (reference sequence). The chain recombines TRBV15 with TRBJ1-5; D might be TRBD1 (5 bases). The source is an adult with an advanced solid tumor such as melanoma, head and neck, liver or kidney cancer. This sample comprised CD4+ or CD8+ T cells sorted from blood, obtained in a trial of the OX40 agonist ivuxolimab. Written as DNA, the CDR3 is TGTGCCACCAGCACAGAAGGAGGGGATCAGCCCCAGCATTTT. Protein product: CATSTEGGDQPQHF. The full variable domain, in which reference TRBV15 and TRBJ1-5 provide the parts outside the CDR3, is DAMVIQNPRYQVTQFGKPVTLSCSQTLNHNVMYWYQQKSSQAPKLLFHYYDKDFNNEADTPDNFQSRRPNTSFCFLDIRSPGLGDTAMYLCATSTEGGDQPQHFGDGTRLSIL.